This T cell receptor (beta chain) was captured in a study of CD8+CD57+ T cells in acquired aplastic anemia. V was shortened by 3 bases and J by 0 bases, with 13 bases between the two germline ends. Germline V gene data show CDR1 as MNHNS and CDR2 as SASEGT. The CDR3 is made up of 16 amino acids. TCR beta VDJ and CDR3 profiles were obtained from a genomic DNA template. MiXCR was run by TCRdb on the reads, yielding one entry per CDR3 protein. The table lists approximately 200,000 distinct CDR3 sequences, around 60% of them singletons, with 29% in the top ten. In its sample, this clonotype was seen many times.

The sequenced sample was sorted CD4+, CD8+, or CD8+CD57+ T cells (not recorded which) from PBMCs. The V call is TRBV6-1, the J call TRBJ2-3, with D perhaps matching TRBD2 (5 bases). The TCR was taken from a human donor in good health. The CDR3 reads CASSDLAAVSTDTQYF. The CDR3 region has the DNA TGTGCCAGCAGTGACCTAGCCGCCGTAAGCACAGATACGCAGTATTTT.